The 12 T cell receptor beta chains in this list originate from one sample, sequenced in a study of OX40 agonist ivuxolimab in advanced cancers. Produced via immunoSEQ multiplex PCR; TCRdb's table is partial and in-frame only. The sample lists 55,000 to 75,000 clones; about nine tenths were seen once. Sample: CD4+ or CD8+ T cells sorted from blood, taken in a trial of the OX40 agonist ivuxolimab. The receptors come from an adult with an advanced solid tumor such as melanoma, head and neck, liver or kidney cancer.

The DNA of the CDR3 is TGTGCCAGCAGGAAAACCGGGACAGGCGTTTATAGCAATCAGCCCCAGCATTTT. Protein: CASRKTGTGVYSNQPQHF. The chain combines TRBV28 with TRBJ1-5, with 8 bases that match TRBD1. Germline V gives CDR1 MDHEN, CDR2 SYDVKM. V gave up 6 bases and J gave up 0 bases; unmatched junction bases: 13. The CDR3 is made up of 18 amino acids. Drawing the rest from reference TRBV28 and TRBJ1-5, the complete variable domain is DVKVTQSSRYLVKRTGEKVFLECVQDMDHENMFWYRQDPGLGLRLIYFSYDVKMKEKGDIPEGYSVSREKKERFSLILESASTNQTSMYLCASRKTGTGVYSNQPQHFGDGTRLSIL.

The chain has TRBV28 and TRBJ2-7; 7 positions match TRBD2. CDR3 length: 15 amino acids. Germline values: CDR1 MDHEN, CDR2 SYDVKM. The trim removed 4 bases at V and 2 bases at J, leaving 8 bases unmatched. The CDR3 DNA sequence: TGTGCCAGCAGTTACCCCTGGGGGGGACCCTACGAGCAGTACTTC. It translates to CASSYPWGGPYEQYF.

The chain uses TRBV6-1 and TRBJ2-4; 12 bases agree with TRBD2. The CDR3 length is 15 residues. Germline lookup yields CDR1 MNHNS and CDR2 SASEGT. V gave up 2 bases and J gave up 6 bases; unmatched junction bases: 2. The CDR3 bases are TGTGCCAGCAGTGAACTAGCGGGAGGGCCAAACATTCAGTACTTC. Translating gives CASSELAGGPNIQYF.

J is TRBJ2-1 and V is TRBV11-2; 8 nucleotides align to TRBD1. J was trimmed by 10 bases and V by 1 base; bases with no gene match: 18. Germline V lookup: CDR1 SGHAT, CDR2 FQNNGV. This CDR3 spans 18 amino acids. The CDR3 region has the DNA TGTGCCAGCAGCTTAGGTCCCTCCGCAGGGGGCCCAATCGGGGAGCAGTTCTTC. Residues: CASSLGPSAGGPIGEQFF.

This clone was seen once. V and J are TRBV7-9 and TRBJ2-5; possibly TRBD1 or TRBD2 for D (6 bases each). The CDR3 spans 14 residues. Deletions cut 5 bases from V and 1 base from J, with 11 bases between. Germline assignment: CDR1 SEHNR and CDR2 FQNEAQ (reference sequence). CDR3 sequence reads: CASSKGGLQETQYF. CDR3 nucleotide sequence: TGTGCCAGCAGCAAGGGGGGACTCCAAGAGACCCAGTACTTC. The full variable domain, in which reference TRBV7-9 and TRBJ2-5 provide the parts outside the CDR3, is DTGVSQNPRHKITKRGQNVTFRCDPISEHNRLYWYRQTLGQGPEFLTYFQNEAQLEKSRLLSDRFSAERPKGSFSTLEIQRTEQGDSAMYLCASSKGGLQETQYFGPGTRLLVL.

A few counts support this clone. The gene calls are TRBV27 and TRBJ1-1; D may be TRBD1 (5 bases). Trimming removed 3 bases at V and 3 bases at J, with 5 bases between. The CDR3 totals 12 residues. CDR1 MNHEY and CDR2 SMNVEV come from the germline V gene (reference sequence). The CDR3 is CASSFRDTEAFF. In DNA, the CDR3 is TGTGCCAGCAGTTTCAGGGACACTGAAGCTTTCTTT.

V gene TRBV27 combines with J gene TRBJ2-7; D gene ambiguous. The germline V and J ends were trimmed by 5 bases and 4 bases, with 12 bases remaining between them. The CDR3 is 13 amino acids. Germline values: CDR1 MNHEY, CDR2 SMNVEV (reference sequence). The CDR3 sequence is CASSPSDGYEQYF. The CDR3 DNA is TGTGCCAGCAGTCCCAGTGATGGGTACGAGCAGTACTTC.

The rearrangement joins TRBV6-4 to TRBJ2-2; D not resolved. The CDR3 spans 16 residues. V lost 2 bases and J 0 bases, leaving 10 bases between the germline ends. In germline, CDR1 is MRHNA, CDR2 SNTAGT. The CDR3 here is CASSDTAITNTGELFF. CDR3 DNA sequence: TGTGCCAGCAGTGACACGGCGATTACGAACACCGGGGAGCTGTTTTTT.

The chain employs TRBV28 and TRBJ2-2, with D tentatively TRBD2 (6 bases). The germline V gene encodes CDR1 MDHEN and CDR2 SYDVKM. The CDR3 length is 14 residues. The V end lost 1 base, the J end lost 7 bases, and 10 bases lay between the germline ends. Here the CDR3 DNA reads TGTGCCAGCAGTTTATCTAGCGTCGGCGGGGAGCTGTTTTTT. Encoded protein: CASSLSSVGGELFF.

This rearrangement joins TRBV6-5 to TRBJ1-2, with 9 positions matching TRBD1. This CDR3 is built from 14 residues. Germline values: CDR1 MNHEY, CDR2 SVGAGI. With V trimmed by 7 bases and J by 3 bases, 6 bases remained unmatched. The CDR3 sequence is CASTPDRGDYGYTF. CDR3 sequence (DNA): TGTGCCAGCACCCCGGACAGGGGCGACTATGGCTACACCTTC.

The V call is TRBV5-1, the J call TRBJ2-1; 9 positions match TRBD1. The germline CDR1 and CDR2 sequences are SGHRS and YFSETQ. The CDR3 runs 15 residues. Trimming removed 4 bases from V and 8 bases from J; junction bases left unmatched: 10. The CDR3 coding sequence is TGCGCCAGCAGCGCTCCGGGACAGGGCATCCATGAGCAGTTCTTC. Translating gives CASSAPGQGIHEQFF.

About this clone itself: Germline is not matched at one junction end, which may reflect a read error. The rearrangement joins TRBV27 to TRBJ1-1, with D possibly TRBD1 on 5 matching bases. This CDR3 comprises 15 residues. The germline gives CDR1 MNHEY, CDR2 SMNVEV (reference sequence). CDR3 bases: TGTGCCGGCAGTCCATTGGCGGGGCAGAACACTGAAGCTTTCTTT. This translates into CAGSPLAGQNTEAFF.